This paragraph covers one T cell receptor beta chain sequence. Its specificity is unknown. The donor population consisted of healthy HIV-negative adults with no recent acute infections or vaccinations. Clones were sequenced by immunoSEQ multiplex PCR, and TCRdb holds only the in-frame ones, with some missing. The table lists 110,000 or so clones, over 65% of them singletons, with more than 20% in the top ten. This entry belongs to a study of shared clonotypes between healthy human individuals. V was trimmed by 0 bases and J by 7 bases, leaving 25 bases between them. There are 18 residues in the CDR3. Looked up from germline, CDR1 is LNHNV and CDR2 is YYDKDF (reference sequence). Whole-study results and caveats: Generation probabilities of non-shared clonotypes were lower (relative to those shared by all four donors).

The source material was memory CD8+ T cells sorted from blood. As to subset: CD45RO+ cells pooled with CCR7-negative TemRA cells. The source of this sequence is a woman in her twenties or thirties in good health. The rearrangement links TRBV15 to TRBJ2-7; possible D gene TRBD2, 6 bases. For the CDR3, the DNA is TGTGCCACCAGCAGAGATGGGGGAGCAGGTGGGGGGTATGAGGAGCAGTACTTC. This sequence encodes CATSRDGGAGGGYEEQYF.